The 29 T cell receptor beta chains below were found in one sample sequenced in a study of siplizumab effects on memory and regulatory T cells (dated by TCRdb to the late 2010s). Libraries were made using the immunoSEQ multiplex PCR assay. Here the immuneACCESS table is served through TCRdb, limited to in-frame sequences with V and J called. Missing clones are a known gap in these copies; in checked studies unresolved V genes cover under half, and the rest lacks a known reason. This sample gives 120,000 or so clones in total; roughly 90% of them show up just once. The biggest ten clones account for 1.3% of the sample. Material: CD4+ T cells sorted from blood. The receptors were sampled from a human donor in good health.

V gene TRBV6-1 combines with J gene TRBJ1-2; D unresolved. Germline-derived CDR1 and CDR2 are MNHNS and SASEGT. The CDR3 runs 13 residues. V gave up 4 bases and J gave up 8 bases, with 14 bases separating them. CDR3 residues: CASSVLTPRGYTF. CDR3 nucleotide sequence: TGTGCCAGCAGTGTCCTAACCCCTAGGGGCTACACCTTC.

As to this clone: The same CDR3 also results from other DNA sequences found in this sample. This chain connects TRBV19 to TRBJ2-7; D is unclear. This CDR3 is built from 14 residues. Trimming shortened V by 7 bases and J by 0 bases, and 13 bases separated the two germline ends. The germline gives CDR1 LNHDA, CDR2 SQIVND (reference sequence). The CDR3 nucleotides are TGTGCCAGTACTAAGACGGTTAGCTCCTACGAGCAGTACTTC. Protein sequence: CASTKTVSSYEQYF.

The chain has TRBV4-1 and TRBJ1-2; 8 nucleotides align to TRBD1. The germline gives CDR1 MGHRA, CDR2 YSYEKL. Germline trimming cut 1 base from V and 8 bases from J; bases unmatched to any gene: 9. CDR3 length: 15 residues. This CDR3 reads CASSQGQGQGAGYTF. As DNA, the CDR3 is TGCGCCAGCAGCCAAGGACAGGGGCAGGGTGCGGGCTACACCTTC.

The V and J genes are TRBV21-1 and TRBJ1-2; the D call TRBD1 from the table was never checked on the DNA. TRBV21-1 is assigned pseudogene status. The CDR3 is 15 residues long. CDR3 residues: CASSKGDRGIGGYTF. DNA of the CDR3: TGTGCCAGCAGCAAAGGGGACAGGGGGATTGGAGGCTACACCTTC.

The V gene is TRBV5-6, the J gene TRBJ2-5; D is unresolved. V lost 0 bases, J lost 4 bases, and 16 bases lay in between. Germline V gene data show CDR1 as SGHDT and CDR2 as YYEEEE. The CDR3 loop spans 16 amino acids. CDR3: CASSLAAEQLGETQYF. In nucleotides, the CDR3 is TGTGCCAGCAGCTTGGCCGCAGAACAACTGGGAGAGACCCAGTACTTC.

The V and J genes are TRBV4-1 and TRBJ1-4; possible D gene TRBD1, 5 bases. This CDR3 has 15 residues. Germline CDR1 and CDR2: MGHRA and YSYEKL. Deletions cut 4 bases from V and 5 bases from J, with 14 bases between. CDR3 amino acids: CASSPDGTGNEKLFF. CDR3 nucleotide sequence: TGCGCCAGCAGCCCCGACGGGACGGGGAATGAAAAACTGTTTTTT.

The rearrangement uses TRBV5-8 and TRBJ2-4; 9 bases are a match to TRBD1. In germline, CDR1 is SGHTS, CDR2 YDEGEE. V dropped 0 bases and J dropped 8; count of bases not matched to a gene: 6. This CDR3 region has 15 residues. CDR3 protein: CASSLGDRDLDIQYF. The CDR3, as DNA: TGTGCCAGCAGCTTGGGGGACAGGGATTTAGACATTCAGTACTTC.

The chain has TRBV7-9 and TRBJ1-5, with 7 nucleotides matching TRBD1. In germline, CDR1 is SEHNR, CDR2 FQNEAQ (reference sequence). The length of the CDR3 is 16 residues. V gave up 1 base and J gave up 3 bases; unmatched junction bases: 6. The CDR3 loop reads CASSLEWDSLNQPQHF. CDR3 bases: TGTGCCAGCAGCTTAGAGTGGGACAGCCTCAATCAGCCCCAGCATTTT.

This clone occurred a few times. The CDR3: CASIPISGNTIYF. The CDR3 nucleotides read TGTGCCAGCATACCGATCTCTGGAAACACCATATATTTT. The chain carries TRBV19 and TRBJ1-3; D gene ambiguous. Trimming stripped 9 bases from V and 0 bases from J, with 9 bases between. CDR3 length equals 13 residues. Germline CDR1 is LNHDA and CDR2 is SQIVND (reference sequence).

J is TRBJ2-5 and V is TRBV2; the D gene is possibly TRBD1 (6 bases). V lost 6 bases, J lost 5 bases, and 22 bases lay in between. CDR1 is SNHLY, CDR2 FYNNEI, per germline. The CDR3 sequence is 16 residues long. DNA for the CDR3: TGTGCCAGCAGCCGCAAATGGACAGCAGTCGGGGAGACCCAGTACTTC. This encodes CASSRKWTAVGETQYF.

This clone was picked up a small number of times. The chain uses TRBV19 and TRBJ2-3; D is undetermined. The CDR3 has 13 residues. Germline V CDR1 and CDR2: LNHDA, SQIVND (reference sequence). V was pared by 7 bases and J by 2 bases, with 10 bases between. The chain's CDR3 is CASTESVTDTQYF. DNA of the CDR3: TGTGCCAGTACTGAGTCCGTCACAGATACGCAGTATTTT.

The rearrangement joins TRBV19 to TRBJ1-3; tentatively, D is TRBD1 (6 bases). Trimming took 6 bases from V and 4 from J, leaving 22 bases between them. The germline V gene encodes CDR1 LNHDA and CDR2 SQIVND (reference sequence). This CDR3 has 17 amino acids. The CDR3 loop is CASRDTGSGAVGNTIYF. The DNA of the CDR3 is TGTGCCAGTAGAGACACGGGCTCGGGGGCCGTCGGAAACACCATATATTTT.

This clone was seen only a few times. The rearrangement links TRBV9 to TRBJ2-7; 7 nucleotides match TRBD1. This CDR3 has 15 amino acids. Germline V CDR1 and CDR2: SGDLS, YYNGEE. V gave up 0 bases and J gave up 2 bases; unmatched junction bases: 5. CDR3 amino acids: CASSVDPGQAYEQYF. The CDR3 DNA reads TGTGCCAGCAGCGTAGACCCAGGACAGGCCTACGAGCAGTACTTC.

J is TRBJ2-7 and V is TRBV19, with D possibly matching TRBD1 (6 bases). Trimming pared 6 bases from V and 8 bases from J, leaving 23 bases between. Germline CDR1 is LNHDA and CDR2 is SQIVND (reference sequence). This CDR3 comprises 15 residues. In DNA form, the CDR3 reads TGTGCCAGTAGCACGGACAGTCTTAAGGCTACGAAGCAGTACTTC. Residues: CASSTDSLKATKQYF.

The chain uses TRBV28 and TRBJ2-7; D is undetermined. The CDR3 is made up of 12 amino acids. Germline V gives CDR1 MDHEN, CDR2 SYDVKM. V lost 7 bases and J 2 bases, leaving 9 bases between the germline ends. The CDR3, as DNA: TGTGCCAGCACGGGTCAGGCCTACGAGCAGTACTTC. Translating it yields CASTGQAYEQYF.

This clone was found once. This rearrangement joins TRBV6-5 to TRBJ1-6; D gene uncertain. Germline loops: CDR1 MNHEY, CDR2 SVGAGI. This CDR3 region has 15 residues. Trimming stripped 3 bases from V and 13 bases from J, with 19 bases between. The DNA of the CDR3 is TGTGCCAGCAGTTATGGGGTCCAACCCCCGAAGCCCCTCCACTTT. Protein product: CASSYGVQPPKPLHF.

A remark on this clone: At one end, the junction sequence differs from germline, possibly due to a read error. The chain carries TRBV2 and TRBJ2-7; D not resolved. In germline, CDR1 is SNHLY, CDR2 FYNNEI. The length of the CDR3 is 13 residues. In DNA, the CDR3 is TGTGCCCGCAGCCCCGGCAGATCCTACGAGCAGTACTTC. Its translation: CARSPGRSYEQYF.

The genes are TRBV27 and TRBJ2-3; D possibly corresponds to TRBD1 (5 bases). The CDR3 covers 14 residues. V was trimmed by 3 bases and J by 2 bases, leaving 9 bases between them. Germline CDR1 and CDR2: MNHEY and SMNVEV (reference sequence). CDR3 loop: CASSFRTHTDTQYF. Written as DNA, the CDR3 is TGTGCCAGCAGTTTTAGGACACACACAGATACGCAGTATTTT.

The rearrangement links TRBV10-3 to TRBJ1-1; a weak D match, TRBD1 (6 bases). The CDR3 consists of 14 residues. V was cut by 5 bases and J by 3 bases, with 13 bases left in between. Germline-derived CDR1 and CDR2 are ENHRY and SYGVKD. The CDR3 sequence is CAISPYAGDTEAFF. CDR3 sequence (DNA): TGTGCCATCAGTCCCTACGCAGGGGACACTGAAGCTTTCTTT.

The chain links TRBV6-5 to TRBJ2-1, with 11 bases lining up with TRBD1. This CDR3 comprises 16 residues. Per the germline V gene, CDR1 is MNHEY and CDR2 is SVGAGI. V lost 0 bases and J lost 3; bases outside the gene matches: 1. As DNA, the CDR3 is TGTGCCAGCAGTTACTCAGGGACAGGGGGCTACAATGAGCAGTTCTTC. Translation gives CASSYSGTGGYNEQFF.

The genes are TRBV5-1 and TRBJ2-3; 13 bases map to TRBD2. The V gene's germline CDR1 is SGHRS and CDR2 YFSETQ. This CDR3 has 15 residues. The V segment lost 4 bases and the J segment 3 bases; nucleotides outside the gene matches: 2. The CDR3 DNA reads as TGCGCCAGCAGCGTGGGACTAGCGGGAACAGATACGCAGTATTTT. Translated, it gives CASSVGLAGTDTQYF. Variable domain in full (rest from reference TRBV5-1 and TRBJ2-3): KAGVTQTPRYLIKTRGQQVTLSCSPISGHRSVSWYQQTPGQGLQFLFEYFSETQRNKGNFPGRFSGRQFSNSRSEMNVSTLELGDSALYLCASSVGLAGTDTQYFGPGTRLTVL.

V is TRBV10-2 and J is TRBJ1-4; 9 bases align to TRBD1. Unmatched junction bases numbered 5, after V lost 5 bases and J lost 4 bases. The V gene's germline CDR1 is WSHSY and CDR2 SAAADI. This CDR3 has 15 amino acids. This chain's CDR3 is CASSPGQGYNEKLFF. CDR3 bases: TGCGCCAGCAGTCCGGGACAGGGATATAATGAAAAACTGTTTTTT.

The V and J genes are TRBV7-3 and TRBJ2-1; D perhaps matches TRBD2 (5 bases). V gave up 0 bases and J gave up 5 bases, with 11 bases separating them. CDR1 is SGHTA, CDR2 FQGTGA, per germline. The CDR3 loop spans 15 amino acids. This CDR3 is CASSLTSGNNNEQFF. CDR3 bases: TGTGCCAGCAGCTTAACCTCCGGGAACAACAATGAGCAGTTCTTC.

The chain couples TRBV6-1 to TRBJ2-7; D possibly corresponds to TRBD2 (5 bases). CDR3 size: 14 residues. CDR1 and CDR2 from the germline V gene are MNHNS and SASEGT. V shed 3 bases and J shed 3 bases, with 12 bases lying between them. This chain's CDR3 is CASSESRGYYEQYF. CDR3 in DNA: TGTGCCAGCAGTGAGAGTCGAGGGTACTACGAGCAGTACTTC.

This clone has a single count. V gene TRBV7-2 combines with J gene TRBJ1-2; D not certain. CDR3 size: 14 residues. V was shortened by 0 bases and J by 7 bases, with 12 bases between the two germline ends. Germline V lookup: CDR1 SGHTA, CDR2 FQGNSA. The CDR3 is CASSLARKVGGYTF. DNA of the CDR3: TGTGCCAGCAGCTTAGCCCGAAAGGTCGGTGGCTACACCTTC.

V gene TRBV23-1 combines with J gene TRBJ1-1, with 9 bases fitting TRBD1. TRBV23-1 is an open reading frame, and its role is uncertain. With 9 bases clipped from V and 4 bases from J, the junction kept 6 bases outside the gene matches. The CDR3 length is 13 residues. The CDR3 sequence: CASVQGALTEAFF. The CDR3 nucleotides are TGCGCCAGTGTACAGGGGGCGCTCACTGAAGCTTTCTTT.

This clone came up a few times. This sequence joins TRBV2 and TRBJ2-2; 8 nucleotides line up with TRBD2. The ends lost 8 bases at V and 1 base at J; junction bases unmatched: 6. CDR3 length equals 15 residues. Germline CDR1 is SNHLY and CDR2 is FYNNEI. In DNA form, the CDR3 reads TGTGCCAGCCGGATAGCGGGGTTGAACACCGGGGAGCTGTTTTTT. This translates into CASRIAGLNTGELFF.

This clone occurred once. V usage is TRBV29-1 and J usage is TRBJ2-5; D is ambiguous. Germline CDR1 and CDR2: SQVTM and ANQGSEA. Trimming removed 3 bases from V and 5 bases from J, with 19 bases in between. The CDR3 sequence is 15 residues long. CDR3 nucleotide sequence: TGCAGCGTTGATCTTGGGCAGGCCTTTGGGGAGACCCAGTACTTC. Translated, it gives CSVDLGQAFGETQYF.

This clone was observed a few times. The chain couples TRBV18 to TRBJ1-1; D gene uncertain. V gave up 3 bases and J gave up 4 bases, with 9 bases separating them. The CDR3 extends over 13 amino acids. The germline V gene encodes CDR1 KGHSH and CDR2 LQKENI. The CDR3 DNA follows: TGTGCCAGCTCACCTGAACCGGGCACTGAAGCTTTCTTT. Protein: CASSPEPGTEAFF.